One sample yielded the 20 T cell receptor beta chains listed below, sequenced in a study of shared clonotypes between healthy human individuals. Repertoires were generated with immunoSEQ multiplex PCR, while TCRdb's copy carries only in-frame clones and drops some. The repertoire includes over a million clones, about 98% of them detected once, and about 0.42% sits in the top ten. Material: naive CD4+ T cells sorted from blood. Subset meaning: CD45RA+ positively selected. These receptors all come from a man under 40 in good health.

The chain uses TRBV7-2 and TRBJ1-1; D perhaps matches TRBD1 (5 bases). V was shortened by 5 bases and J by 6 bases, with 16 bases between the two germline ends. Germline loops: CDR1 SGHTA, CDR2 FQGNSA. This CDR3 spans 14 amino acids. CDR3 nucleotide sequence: TGTGCCAGCAGCCCTAGGGGCTTCGGGCCTGAAGCTTTCTTT. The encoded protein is CASSPRGFGPEAFF.

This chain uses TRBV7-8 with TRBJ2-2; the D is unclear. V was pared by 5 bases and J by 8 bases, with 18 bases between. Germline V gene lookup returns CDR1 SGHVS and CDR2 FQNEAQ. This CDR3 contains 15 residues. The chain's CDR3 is CASSKVPRVSGELFF. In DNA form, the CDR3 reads TGTGCCAGCAGCAAAGTCCCTAGAGTTTCTGGGGAGCTGTTTTTT.

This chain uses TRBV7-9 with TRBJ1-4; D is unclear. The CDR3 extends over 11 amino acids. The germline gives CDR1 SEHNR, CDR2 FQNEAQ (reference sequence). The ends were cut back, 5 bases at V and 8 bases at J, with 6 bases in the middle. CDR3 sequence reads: CASSPSEKLFF. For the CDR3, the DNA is TGTGCCAGCAGCCCGTCGGAAAAACTGTTTTTT.

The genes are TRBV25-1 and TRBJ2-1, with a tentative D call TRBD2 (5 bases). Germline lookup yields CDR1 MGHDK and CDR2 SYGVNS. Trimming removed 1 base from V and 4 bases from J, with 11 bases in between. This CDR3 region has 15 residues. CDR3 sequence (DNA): TGTGCCAGCAGTGAATTTCGGAGCGGATACAATGAGCAGTTCTTC. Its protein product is CASSEFRSGYNEQFF. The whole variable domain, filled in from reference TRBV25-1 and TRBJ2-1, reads EADIYQTPRYLVIGTGKKITLECSQTMGHDKMYWYQQDPGMELHLIHYSYGVNSTEKGDLSSESTVSRIRTEHFPLTLESARPSHTSQYLCASSEFRSGYNEQFFGPGTRLTVL.

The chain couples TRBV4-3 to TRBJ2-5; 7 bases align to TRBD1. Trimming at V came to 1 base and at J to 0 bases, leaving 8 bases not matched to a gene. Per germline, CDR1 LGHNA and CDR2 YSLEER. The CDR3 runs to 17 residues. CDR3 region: CASSQVWTGRYQETQYF. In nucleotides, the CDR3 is TGCGCCAGCAGCCAAGTCTGGACAGGCCGTTACCAAGAGACCCAGTACTTC.

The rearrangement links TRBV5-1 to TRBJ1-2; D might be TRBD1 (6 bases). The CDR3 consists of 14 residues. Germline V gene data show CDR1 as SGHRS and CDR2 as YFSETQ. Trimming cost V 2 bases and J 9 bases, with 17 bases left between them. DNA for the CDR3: TGCGCCAGCAGCTTAACAACAGGGACAACGCGCTACACCTTC. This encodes CASSLTTGTTRYTF. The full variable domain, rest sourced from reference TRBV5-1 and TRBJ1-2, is KAGVTQTPRYLIKTRGQQVTLSCSPISGHRSVSWYQQTPGQGLQFLFEYFSETQRNKGNFPGRFSGRQFSNSRSEMNVSTLELGDSALYLCASSLTTGTTRYTFGSGTRLTVV.

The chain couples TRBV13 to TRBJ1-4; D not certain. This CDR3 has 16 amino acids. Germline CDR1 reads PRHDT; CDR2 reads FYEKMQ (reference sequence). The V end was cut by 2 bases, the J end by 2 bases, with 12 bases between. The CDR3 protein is CASSLKLGMTNEKLFF. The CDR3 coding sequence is TGTGCCAGCAGCTTAAAGCTGGGCATGACTAATGAAAAACTGTTTTTT.

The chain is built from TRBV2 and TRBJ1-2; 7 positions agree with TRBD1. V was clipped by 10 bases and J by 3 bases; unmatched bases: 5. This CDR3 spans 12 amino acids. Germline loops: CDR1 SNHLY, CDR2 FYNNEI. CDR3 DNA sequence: TGTGCCACAAGACAGGGTGACTATGGCTACACCTTC. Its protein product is CATRQGDYGYTF.

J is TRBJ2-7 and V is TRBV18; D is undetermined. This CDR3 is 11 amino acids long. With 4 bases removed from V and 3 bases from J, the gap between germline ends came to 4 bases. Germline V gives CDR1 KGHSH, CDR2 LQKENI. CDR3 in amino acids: CASSQIYEQYF. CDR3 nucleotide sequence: TGTGCCAGCTCACAAATCTACGAGCAGTACTTC.

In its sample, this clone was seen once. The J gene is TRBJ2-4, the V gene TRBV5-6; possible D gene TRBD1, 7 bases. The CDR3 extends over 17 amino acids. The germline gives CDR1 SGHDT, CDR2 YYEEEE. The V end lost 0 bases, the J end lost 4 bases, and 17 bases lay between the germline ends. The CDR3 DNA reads TGTGCCAGCAGCTTGGCCGGGGGACAGCTACATAAAAACATTCAGTACTTC. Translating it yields CASSLAGGQLHKNIQYF.

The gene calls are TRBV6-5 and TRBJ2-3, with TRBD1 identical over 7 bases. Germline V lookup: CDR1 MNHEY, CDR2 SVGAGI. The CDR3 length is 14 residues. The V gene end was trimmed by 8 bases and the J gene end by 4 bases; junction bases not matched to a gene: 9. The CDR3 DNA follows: TGTGCCAGCGGACCCAGGGGGTTCGCAGATACGCAGTATTTT. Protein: CASGPRGFADTQYF.

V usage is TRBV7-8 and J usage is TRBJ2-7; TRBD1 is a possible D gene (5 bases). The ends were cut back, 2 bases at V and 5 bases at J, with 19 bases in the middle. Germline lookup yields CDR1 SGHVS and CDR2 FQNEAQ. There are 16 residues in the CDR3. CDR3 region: CASSLLWKGSWDEQYF. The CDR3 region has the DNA TGTGCCAGCAGCTTACTTTGGAAGGGGTCTTGGGACGAGCAGTACTTC.

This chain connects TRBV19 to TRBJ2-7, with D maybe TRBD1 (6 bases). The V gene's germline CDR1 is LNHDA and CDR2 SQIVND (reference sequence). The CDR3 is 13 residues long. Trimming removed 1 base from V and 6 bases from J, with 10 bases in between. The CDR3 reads CASSIVAGVEQYF. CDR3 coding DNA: TGTGCCAGTAGTATAGTGGCAGGGGTCGAGCAGTACTTC.

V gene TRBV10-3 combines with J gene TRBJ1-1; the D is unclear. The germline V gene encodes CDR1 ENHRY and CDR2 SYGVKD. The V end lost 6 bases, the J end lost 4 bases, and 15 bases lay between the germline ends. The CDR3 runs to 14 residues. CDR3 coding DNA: TGTGCCATCAGGTTGAGGCCCGAGGGCACTGAAGCTTTCTTT. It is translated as CAIRLRPEGTEAFF.

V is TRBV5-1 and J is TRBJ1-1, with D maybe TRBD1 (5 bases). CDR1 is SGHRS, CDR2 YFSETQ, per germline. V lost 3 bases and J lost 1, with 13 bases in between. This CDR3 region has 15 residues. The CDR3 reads CASSSRGRTNTEAFF. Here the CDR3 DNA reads TGCGCCAGCAGCTCGCGGGGACGGACGAACACTGAAGCTTTCTTT. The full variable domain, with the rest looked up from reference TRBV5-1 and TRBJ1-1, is KAGVTQTPRYLIKTRGQQVTLSCSPISGHRSVSWYQQTPGQGLQFLFEYFSETQRNKGNFPGRFSGRQFSNSRSEMNVSTLELGDSALYLCASSSRGRTNTEAFFGQGTRLTVV.

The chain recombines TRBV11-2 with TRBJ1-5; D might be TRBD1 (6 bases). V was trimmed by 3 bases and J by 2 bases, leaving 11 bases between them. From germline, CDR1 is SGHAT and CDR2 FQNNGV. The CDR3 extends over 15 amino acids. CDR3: CASSLGAGGNQPQHF. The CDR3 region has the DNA TGTGCCAGCAGCTTGGGGGCCGGCGGCAATCAGCCCCAGCATTTT.

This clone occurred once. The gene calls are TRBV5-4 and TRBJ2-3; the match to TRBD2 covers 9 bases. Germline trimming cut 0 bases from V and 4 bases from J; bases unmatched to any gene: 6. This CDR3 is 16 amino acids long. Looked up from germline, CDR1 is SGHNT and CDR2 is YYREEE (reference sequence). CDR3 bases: TGTGCCAGCAGCTTGGCCGTACTAGCGGGCGCAGATACGCAGTATTTT. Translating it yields CASSLAVLAGADTQYF.

CDR3 nucleotide sequence: TGCAGCGTTGGCGGGAGGAGTGAGGAGACCCAGTACTTC. This encodes CSVGGRSEETQYF. The chain is built from TRBV29-1 and TRBJ2-5; 8 bases fit TRBD2. The CDR3 contains 13 residues. Trimming took 4 bases from V and 5 from J; bases not matched to a gene: 6. Germline V gene sequence: CDR1 SQVTM, CDR2 ANQGSEA.

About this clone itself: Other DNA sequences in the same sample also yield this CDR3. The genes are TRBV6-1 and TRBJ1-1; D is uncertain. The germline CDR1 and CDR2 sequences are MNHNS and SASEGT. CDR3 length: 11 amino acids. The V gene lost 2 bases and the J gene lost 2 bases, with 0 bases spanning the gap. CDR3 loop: CASSENTEAFF. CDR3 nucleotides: TGTGCCAGCAGTGAAAACACTGAAGCTTTCTTT.

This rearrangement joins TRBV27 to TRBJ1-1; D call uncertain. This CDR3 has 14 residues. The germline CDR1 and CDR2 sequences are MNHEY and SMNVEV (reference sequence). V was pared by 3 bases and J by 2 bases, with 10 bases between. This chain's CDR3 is CASSLHRANTEAFF. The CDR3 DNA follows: TGTGCCAGCAGTTTGCATAGGGCCAACACTGAAGCTTTCTTT.